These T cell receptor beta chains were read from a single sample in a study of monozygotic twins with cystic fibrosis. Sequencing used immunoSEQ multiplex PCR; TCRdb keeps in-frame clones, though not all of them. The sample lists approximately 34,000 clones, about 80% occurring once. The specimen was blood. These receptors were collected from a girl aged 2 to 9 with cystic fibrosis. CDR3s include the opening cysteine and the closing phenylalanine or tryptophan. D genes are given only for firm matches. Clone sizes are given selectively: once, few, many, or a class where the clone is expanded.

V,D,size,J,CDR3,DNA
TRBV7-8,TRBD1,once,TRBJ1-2,CASSPQTGYDYGYTF,TGTGCCAGCAGCCCCCAGACAGGGTACGACTATGGCTACACCTTC
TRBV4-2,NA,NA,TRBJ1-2,CASSPPGSPNYGYTF,TGTGCCAGCAGCCCCCCGGGGAGCCCCAACTATGGCTACACCTTC
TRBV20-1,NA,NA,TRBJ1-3,CSAQRGNTIYF,TGCAGTGCTCAGAGGGGAAACACCATATATTTT
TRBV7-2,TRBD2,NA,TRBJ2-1,CASSLEGGLAGSREQFF,TGTGCCAGCAGCCTAGAGGGGGGACTAGCCGGTTCGAGGGAGCAGTTCTTC
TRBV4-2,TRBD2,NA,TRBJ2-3,CASSQEETSGGVTDTQYF,TGTGCCAGCAGCCAAGAGGAGACTAGCGGGGGGGTTACAGATACGCAGTATTTT
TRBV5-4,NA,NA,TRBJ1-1,CASSWQDRNTEAFF,TGTGCCAGCAGCTGGCAGGACAGGAACACTGAAGCTTTCTTT
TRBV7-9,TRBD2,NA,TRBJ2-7,CASSSSGTSYEQYF,TGTGCCAGCAGCTCCTCCGGGACTAGCTACGAGCAGTACTTC
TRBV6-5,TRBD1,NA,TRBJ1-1,CASRTGGPLNTEAFF,TGTGCCAGTCGGACAGGGGGCCCGTTGAACACTGAAGCTTTCTTT
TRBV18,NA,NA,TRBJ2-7,CASSNRDIPYEQYF,TGTGCCAGCTCAAACCGGGACATCCCCTACGAGCAGTACTTC
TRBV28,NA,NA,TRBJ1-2,CASSLLSPGGYTF,TGTGCCAGCAGCCTCCTCTCACCGGGTGGCTACACCTTC
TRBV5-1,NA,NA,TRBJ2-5,CASSLGTRDGEETQYF,TGCGCCAGCAGCTTAGGTACCAGGGATGGGGAAGAGACCCAGTACTTC
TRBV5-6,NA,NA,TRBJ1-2,CASSFPGFGYGYTF,TGTGCCAGCAGCTTCCCCGGGTTCGGCTATGGCTACACCTTC
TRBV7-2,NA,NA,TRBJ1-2,CASSLVSGGGNGYTF,TGTGCCAGCAGCTTAGTGTCGGGAGGGGGGAATGGCTACACCTTC
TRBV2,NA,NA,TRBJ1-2,CASSESRTVGAYGYTF,TGTGCCAGCAGTGAGTCCCGGACAGTGGGGGCCTATGGCTACACCTTC
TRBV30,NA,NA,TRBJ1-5,CAWSRVENQPQHF,TGTGCCTGGAGCAGGGTTGAGAATCAGCCCCAGCATTTT
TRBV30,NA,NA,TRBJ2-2,CAWSVNGELFF,TGTGCCTGGAGTGTAAACGGGGAGCTGTTTTTT
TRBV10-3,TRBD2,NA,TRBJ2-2,CAISEPASGLANTGELFF,TGTGCCATCAGTGAGCCGGCTAGCGGGCTCGCGAACACCGGGGAGCTGTTTTTT
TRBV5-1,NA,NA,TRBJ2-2,CASSFPTDTGELFF,TGCGCCAGCAGCTTCCCGACAGACACCGGGGAGCTGTTTTTT
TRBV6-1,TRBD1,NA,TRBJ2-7,CASSERTGTGGYEQYF,TGTGCCAGCAGCGAAAGAACCGGGACAGGGGGGTACGAGCAGTACTTC
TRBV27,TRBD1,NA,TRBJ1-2,CASSLRKGGLSYGYTF,TGTGCCAGCAGTTTAAGGAAAGGGGGCCTTTCCTATGGCTACACCTTC
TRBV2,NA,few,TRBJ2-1,CASSELQYNEQFF,TGTGCCAGCAGTGAGTTGCAGTACAATGAGCAGTTCTTC
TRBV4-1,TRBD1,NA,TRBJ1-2,CASSTQGVAIYGYTF,TGCGCCAGCAGCACTCAGGGGGTCGCAATCTATGGCTACACCTTC
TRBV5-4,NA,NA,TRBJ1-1,CASSPSGTAISAFF,TGTGCCAGCAGCCCGTCCGGGACCGCTATTAGCGCTTTCTTT
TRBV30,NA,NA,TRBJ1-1,CAWSAHDSQNTEAFF,TGTGCCTGGAGTGCCCATGACAGCCAGAACACTGAAGCTTTCTTT
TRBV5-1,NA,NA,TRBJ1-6,CASSSHPTRDNSPLHF,TGCGCCAGCAGCTCTCATCCAACGAGGGATAATTCACCCCTCCACTTT